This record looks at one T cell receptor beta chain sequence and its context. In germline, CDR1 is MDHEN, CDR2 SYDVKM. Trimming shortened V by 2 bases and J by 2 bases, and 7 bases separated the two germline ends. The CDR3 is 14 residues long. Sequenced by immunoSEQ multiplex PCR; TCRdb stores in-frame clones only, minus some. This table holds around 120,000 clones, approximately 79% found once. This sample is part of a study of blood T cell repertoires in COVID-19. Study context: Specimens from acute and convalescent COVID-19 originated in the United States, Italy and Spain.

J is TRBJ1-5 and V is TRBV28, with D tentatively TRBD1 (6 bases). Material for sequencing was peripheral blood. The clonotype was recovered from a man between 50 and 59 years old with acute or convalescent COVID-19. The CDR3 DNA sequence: TGTGCCAGCAGTTTAGCAGGGGGCAATCAGCCCCAGCATTTT. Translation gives CASSLAGGNQPQHF.